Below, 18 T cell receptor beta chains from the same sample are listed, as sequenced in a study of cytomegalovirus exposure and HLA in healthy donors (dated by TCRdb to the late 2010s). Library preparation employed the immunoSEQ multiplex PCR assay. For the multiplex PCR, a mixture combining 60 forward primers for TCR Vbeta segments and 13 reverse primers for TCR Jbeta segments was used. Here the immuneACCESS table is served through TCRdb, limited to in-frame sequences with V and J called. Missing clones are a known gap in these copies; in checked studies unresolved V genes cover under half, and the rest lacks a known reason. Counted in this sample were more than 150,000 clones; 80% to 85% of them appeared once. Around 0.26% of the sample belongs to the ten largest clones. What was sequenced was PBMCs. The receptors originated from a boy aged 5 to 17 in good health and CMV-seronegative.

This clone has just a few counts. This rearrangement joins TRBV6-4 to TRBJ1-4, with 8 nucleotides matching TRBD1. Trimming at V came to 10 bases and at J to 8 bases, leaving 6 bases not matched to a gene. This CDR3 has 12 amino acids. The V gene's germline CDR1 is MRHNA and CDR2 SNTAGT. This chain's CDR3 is CATGQGGEKLFF. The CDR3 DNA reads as TGTGCCACAGGACAGGGAGGGGAAAAACTGTTTTTT.

The CDR3 sequence: CASSWTTGRRDEQYF. In nucleotides, the CDR3 is TGTGCCAGCAGTTGGACAACGGGAAGGAGGGACGAGCAGTACTTC. The rearrangement links TRBV28 to TRBJ2-7, with D possibly matching TRBD2 (6 bases). The CDR3 has 15 residues. Trimming left V 4 bases short and J 5 bases short, with 18 bases between. From germline, CDR1 is MDHEN and CDR2 SYDVKM.

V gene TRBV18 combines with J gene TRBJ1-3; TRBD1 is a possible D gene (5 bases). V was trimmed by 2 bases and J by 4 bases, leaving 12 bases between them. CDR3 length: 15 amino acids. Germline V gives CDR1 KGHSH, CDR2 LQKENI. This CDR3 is CASSPEQVKGNTIYF. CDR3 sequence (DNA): TGTGCCAGCTCACCAGAACAGGTCAAAGGAAACACCATATATTTT.

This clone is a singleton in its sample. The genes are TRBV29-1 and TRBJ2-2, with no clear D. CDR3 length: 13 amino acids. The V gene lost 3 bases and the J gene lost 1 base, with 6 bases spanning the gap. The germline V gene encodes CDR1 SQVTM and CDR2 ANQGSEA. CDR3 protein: CSVDLRNTGELFF. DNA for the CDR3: TGCAGCGTTGACTTGCGGAACACCGGGGAGCTGTTTTTT.

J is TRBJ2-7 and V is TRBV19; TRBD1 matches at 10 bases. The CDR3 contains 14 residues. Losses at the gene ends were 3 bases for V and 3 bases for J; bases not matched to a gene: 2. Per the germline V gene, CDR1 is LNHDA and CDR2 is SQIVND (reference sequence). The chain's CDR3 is CASSIGTGDYEQYF. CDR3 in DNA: TGTGCCAGTAGTATTGGGACAGGGGACTACGAGCAGTACTTC.

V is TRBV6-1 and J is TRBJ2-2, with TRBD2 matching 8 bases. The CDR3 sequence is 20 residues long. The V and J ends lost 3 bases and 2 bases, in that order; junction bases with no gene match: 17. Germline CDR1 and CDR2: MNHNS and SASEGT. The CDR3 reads CASSDSTELADWINTGELFF. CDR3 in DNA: TGTGCCAGCAGTGATTCGACCGAACTAGCGGACTGGATCAACACCGGGGAGCTGTTTTTT.

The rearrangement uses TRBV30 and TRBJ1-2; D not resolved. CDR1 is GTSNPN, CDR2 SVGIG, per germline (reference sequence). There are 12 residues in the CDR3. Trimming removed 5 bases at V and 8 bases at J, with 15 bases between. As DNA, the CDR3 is TGTGCCTGGGAGTGGGCGGGTAGGGGCTACACCTTC. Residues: CAWEWAGRGYTF.

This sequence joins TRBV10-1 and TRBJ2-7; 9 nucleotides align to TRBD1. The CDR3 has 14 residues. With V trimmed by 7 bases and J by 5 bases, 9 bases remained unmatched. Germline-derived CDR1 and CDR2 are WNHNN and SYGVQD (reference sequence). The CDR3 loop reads CASKLTGQGNEQYF. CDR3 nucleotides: TGCGCCAGCAAACTAACGGGACAGGGAAACGAGCAGTACTTC.

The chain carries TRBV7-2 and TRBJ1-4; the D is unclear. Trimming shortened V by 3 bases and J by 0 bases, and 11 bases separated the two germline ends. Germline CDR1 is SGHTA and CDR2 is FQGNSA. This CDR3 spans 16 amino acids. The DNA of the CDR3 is TGTGCCAGCAGCTTGTCTCCGGCGGCAACTAATGAAAAACTGTTTTTT. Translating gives CASSLSPAATNEKLFF.

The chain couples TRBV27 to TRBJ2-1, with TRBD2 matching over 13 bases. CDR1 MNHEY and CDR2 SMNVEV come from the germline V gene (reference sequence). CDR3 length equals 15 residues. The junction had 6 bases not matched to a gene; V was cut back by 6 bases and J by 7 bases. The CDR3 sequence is CASSSGTSGTNEQFF. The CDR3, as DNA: TGTGCCAGCAGCTCCGGGACTAGCGGGACTAATGAGCAGTTCTTC.

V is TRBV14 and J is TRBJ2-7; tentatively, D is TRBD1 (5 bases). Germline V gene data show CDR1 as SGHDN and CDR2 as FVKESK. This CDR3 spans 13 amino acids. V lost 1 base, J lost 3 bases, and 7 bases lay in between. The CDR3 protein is CASSQGTYYEQYF. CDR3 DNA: TGTGCCAGCAGCCAAGGGACATACTACGAGCAGTACTTC.

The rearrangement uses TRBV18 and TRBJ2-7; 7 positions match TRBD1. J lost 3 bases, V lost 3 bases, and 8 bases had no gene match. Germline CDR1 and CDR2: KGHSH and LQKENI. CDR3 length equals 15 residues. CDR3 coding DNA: TGTGCCAGCTCACCCCGAAGGACAGGCTTCTACGAGCAGTACTTC. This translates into CASSPRRTGFYEQYF.

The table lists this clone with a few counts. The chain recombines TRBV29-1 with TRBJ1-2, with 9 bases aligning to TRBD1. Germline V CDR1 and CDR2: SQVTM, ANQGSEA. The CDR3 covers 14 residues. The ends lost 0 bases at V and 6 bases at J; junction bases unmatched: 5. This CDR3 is CSVEDMGTGNGYTF. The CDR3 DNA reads TGCAGCGTTGAAGATATGGGGACAGGGAATGGCTACACCTTC.

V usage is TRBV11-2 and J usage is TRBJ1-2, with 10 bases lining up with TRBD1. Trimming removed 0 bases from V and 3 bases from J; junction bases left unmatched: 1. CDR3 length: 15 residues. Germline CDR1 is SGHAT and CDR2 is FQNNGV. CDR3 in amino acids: CASSLEGTGDYGYTF. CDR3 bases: TGTGCCAGCAGCTTAGAGGGGACAGGGGACTATGGCTACACCTTC. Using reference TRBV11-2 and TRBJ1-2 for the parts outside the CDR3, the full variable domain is EAGVAQSPRYKIIEKRQSVAFWCNPISGHATLYWYQQILGQGPKLLIQFQNNGVVDDSQLPKDRFSAERLKGVDSTLKIQPAKLEDSAVYLCASSLEGTGDYGYTFGSGTRLTVV.

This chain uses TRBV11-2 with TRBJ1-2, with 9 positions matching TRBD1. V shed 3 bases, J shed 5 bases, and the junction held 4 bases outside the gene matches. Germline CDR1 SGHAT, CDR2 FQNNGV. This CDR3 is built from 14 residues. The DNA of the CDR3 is TGTGCCAGCAGCTTGGACAGGGGAGGTTATGGCTACACCTTC. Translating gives CASSLDRGGYGYTF.

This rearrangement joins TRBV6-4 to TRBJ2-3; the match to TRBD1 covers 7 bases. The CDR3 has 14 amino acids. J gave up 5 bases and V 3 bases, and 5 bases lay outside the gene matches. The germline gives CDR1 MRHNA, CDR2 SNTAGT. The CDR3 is CASSDRQGGDTQYF. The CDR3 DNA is TGTGCCAGCAGTGATCGACAGGGCGGAGATACGCAGTATTTT.

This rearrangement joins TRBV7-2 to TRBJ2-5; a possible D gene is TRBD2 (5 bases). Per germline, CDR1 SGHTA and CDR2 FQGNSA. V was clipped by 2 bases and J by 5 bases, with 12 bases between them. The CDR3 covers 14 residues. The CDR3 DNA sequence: TGTGCCAGCAGCTTATGGCTAGCCGGTGAGACCCAGTACTTC. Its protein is CASSLWLAGETQYF.

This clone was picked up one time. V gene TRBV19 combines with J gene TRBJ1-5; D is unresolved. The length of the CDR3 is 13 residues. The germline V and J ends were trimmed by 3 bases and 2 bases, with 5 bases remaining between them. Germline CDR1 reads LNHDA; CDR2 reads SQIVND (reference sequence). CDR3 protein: CASSIRGNQPQHF. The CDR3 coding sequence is TGTGCCAGTAGTATCCGGGGCAATCAGCCCCAGCATTTT.